The source of this TCR beta chain is a study of early T cells in non-severe SARS-CoV-2 infection. Overall study results and limits: Matching against VDJdb likely underestimated virus-specific expansions, favoring anti-spike CD8.

Researchers tagged individual cDNA molecules with unique molecular identifiers. TCRdb processed the 5' RACE reads anew with MiXCR; each CDR3 protein has one entry. The sample has under 50,000 distinct CDR3 sequences; approximately 4.1% are singletons. In its sample, this clonotype was seen many times. What it recognizes is unknown. Sequencing was carried out using whole blood. This TCR was sampled from an adult who was a healthcare worker with PCR-confirmed SARS-CoV-2 infection or an uninfected control (not recorded which).

The CDR3 protein is CASSAWTDTQYF. The CDR3 DNA follows: TGTGCCAGCAGCGCCTGGACAGATACGCAGTATTTT. This chain joins TRBV5-4 and TRBJ2-3; D gene uncertain. Trimming pared 4 bases from V and 3 bases from J, leaving 6 bases between. The CDR3 length is 12 residues. Germline V gene data show CDR1 as SGHNT and CDR2 as YYREEE (reference sequence).